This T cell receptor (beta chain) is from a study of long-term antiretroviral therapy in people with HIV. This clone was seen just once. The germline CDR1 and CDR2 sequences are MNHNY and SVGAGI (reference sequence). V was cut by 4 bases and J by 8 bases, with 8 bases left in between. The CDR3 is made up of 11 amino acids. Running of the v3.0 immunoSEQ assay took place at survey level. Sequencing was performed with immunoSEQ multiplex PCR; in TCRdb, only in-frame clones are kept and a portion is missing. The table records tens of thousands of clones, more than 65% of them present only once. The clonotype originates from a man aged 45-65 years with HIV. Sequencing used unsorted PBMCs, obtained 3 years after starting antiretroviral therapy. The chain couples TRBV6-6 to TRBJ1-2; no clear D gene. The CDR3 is CASSSTGGYTF. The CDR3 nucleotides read TGTGCCAGCAGTTCGACGGGGGGCTACACCTTC.